The source of this TCR beta chain is a study of Ad26.COV2.S vaccination and SARS-CoV-2 variants. This table comes from immunoSEQ multiplex PCR, and its TCRdb copy is limited to in-frame clones, with some not included. The data show roughly 400,000 clones, roughly 90% seen once. Trimming stripped 6 bases from V and 6 bases from J, with 7 bases between. The CDR3 contains 11 residues. Germline loops: CDR1 MDHEN, CDR2 SYDVKM. Stated treatment: roughly 20 received Ad26.COV2.S at low or high dose, single or two shots; 5 received placebo; per-sample allocation not given. The samples were gathered on day 63 after the first injection of vaccine or placebo.

The chain is built from TRBV28 and TRBJ2-3, with no clear D. Source: peripheral blood, taken in a trial of Ad26.COV2.S vaccine versus placebo. This clonotype was obtained from a person aged 18-60 years who received the Ad26.COV2.S COVID-19 vaccine or a placebo. CDR3: CASSQRDTQYF. CDR3 sequence (DNA): TGTGCCAGCAGCCAACGGGATACGCAGTATTTT. Full variable domain (outside the CDR3, taken from reference TRBV28 and TRBJ2-3): DVKVTQSSRYLVKRTGEKVFLECVQDMDHENMFWYRQDPGLGLRLIYFSYDVKMKEKGDIPEGYSVSREKKERFSLILESASTNQTSMYLCASSQRDTQYFGPGTRLTVL.